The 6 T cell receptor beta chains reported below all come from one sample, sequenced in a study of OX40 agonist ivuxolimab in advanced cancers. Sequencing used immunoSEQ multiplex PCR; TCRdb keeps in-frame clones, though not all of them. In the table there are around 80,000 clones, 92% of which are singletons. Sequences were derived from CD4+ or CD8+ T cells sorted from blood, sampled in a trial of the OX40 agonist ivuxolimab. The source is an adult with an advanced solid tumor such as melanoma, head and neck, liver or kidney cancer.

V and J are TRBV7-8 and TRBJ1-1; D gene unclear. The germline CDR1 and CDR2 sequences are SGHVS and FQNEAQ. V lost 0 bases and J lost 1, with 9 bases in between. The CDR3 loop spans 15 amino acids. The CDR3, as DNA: TGTGCCAGCAGCTTAGCGGCGCTTACGAACACTGAAGCTTTCTTT. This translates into CASSLAALTNTEAFF.

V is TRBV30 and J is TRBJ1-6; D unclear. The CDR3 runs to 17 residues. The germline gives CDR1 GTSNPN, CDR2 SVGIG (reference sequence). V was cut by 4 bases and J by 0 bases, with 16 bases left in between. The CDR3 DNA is TGTGCCTGGAATTCCGAAGCGACCGACTCCTATAATTCACCCCTCCACTTT. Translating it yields CAWNSEATDSYNSPLHF.

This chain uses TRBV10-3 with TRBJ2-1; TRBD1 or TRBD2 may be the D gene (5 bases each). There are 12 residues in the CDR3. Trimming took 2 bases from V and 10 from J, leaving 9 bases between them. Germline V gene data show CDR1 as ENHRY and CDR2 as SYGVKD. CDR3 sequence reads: CAISEGTSEQFF. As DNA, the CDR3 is TGTGCCATCAGTGAGGGGACCTCAGAGCAGTTCTTC.

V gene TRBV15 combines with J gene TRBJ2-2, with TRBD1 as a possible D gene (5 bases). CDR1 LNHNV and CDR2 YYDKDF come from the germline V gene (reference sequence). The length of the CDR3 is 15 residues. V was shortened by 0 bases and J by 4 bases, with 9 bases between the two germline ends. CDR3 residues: CATSRDRGLTGELFF. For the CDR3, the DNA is TGTGCCACCAGCAGAGATAGGGGTCTCACCGGGGAGCTGTTTTTT. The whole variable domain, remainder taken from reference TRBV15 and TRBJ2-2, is DAMVIQNPRYQVTQFGKPVTLSCSQTLNHNVMYWYQQKSSQAPKLLFHYYDKDFNNEADTPDNFQSRRPNTSFCFLDIRSPGLGDTAMYLCATSRDRGLTGELFFGEGSRLTVL.

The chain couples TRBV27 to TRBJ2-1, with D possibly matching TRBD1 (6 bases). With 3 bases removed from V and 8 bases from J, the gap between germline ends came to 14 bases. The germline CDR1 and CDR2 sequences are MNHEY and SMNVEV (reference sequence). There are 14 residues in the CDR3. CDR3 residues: CASSFAGVSDEQFF. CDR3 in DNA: TGTGCCAGCAGTTTTGCAGGGGTTAGCGATGAGCAGTTCTTC.

The CDR3 spells CASRGAGSGNTIYF. The CDR3 nucleotides are TGTGCCAGCAGGGGGGCCGGCTCTGGAAACACCATATATTTT. The chain employs TRBV6-5 and TRBJ1-3, with D tentatively TRBD1 (6 bases). This CDR3 has 14 amino acids. Germline CDR1 and CDR2: MNHEY and SVGAGI. Trimming pared 6 bases from V and 0 bases from J, leaving 9 bases between.